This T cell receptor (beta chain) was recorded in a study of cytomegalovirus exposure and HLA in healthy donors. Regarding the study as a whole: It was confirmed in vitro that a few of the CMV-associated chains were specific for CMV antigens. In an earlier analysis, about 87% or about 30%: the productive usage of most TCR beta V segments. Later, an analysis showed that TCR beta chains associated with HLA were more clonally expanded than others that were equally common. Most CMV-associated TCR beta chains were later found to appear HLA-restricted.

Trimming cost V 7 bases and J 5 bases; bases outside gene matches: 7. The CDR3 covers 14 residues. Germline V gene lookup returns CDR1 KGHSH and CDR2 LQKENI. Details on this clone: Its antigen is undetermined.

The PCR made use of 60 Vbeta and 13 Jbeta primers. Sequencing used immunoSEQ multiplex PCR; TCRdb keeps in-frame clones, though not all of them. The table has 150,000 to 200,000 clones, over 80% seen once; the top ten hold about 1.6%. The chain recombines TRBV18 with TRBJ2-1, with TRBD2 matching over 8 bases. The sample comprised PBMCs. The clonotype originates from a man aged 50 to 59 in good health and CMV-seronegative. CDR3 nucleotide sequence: TGTGCCAGCTACACGGGGGGGCAAGACAATGAGCAGTTCTTC. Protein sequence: CASYTGGQDNEQFF.